What follows describes a single T cell receptor (beta chain). This clone's antigen is unknown. There are no base qualities to consult, and no much larger clone falls within one base. The sample is drawn from a study of shared clonotypes between healthy human individuals (dated by TCRdb to about 2020). About the study as a whole: The cohort included three men and two women between 18 and 49 years of age. Blood TCR repertoires of four to six healthy adults were deeply sequenced to estimate repertoire size and the extent of clonotype sharing between individuals. Different laboratories and diverse techniques were used to prepare libraries and sequence TCR repertoires, to increase sequencing depth and limit assay-specific biases. Per donor, leukapheresis produced somewhere between about 0.85 and 9.5 billion PBMCs. General study outcomes and caveats: Based on pairwise subsampling, the degree of clonotype sharing among donors was expected to be affected by sequencing depth. Because the study included only a small number of donors, the genetic and exposure-history diversity represented was limited. Sampling was limited to blood, and TCR repertoires in tissue likely differ from TCR repertoires in blood.

Using the deep immunoSEQ assay, multiplex PCR amplified TCR CDR3 regions from genomic DNA. Genomic DNA extracted from each cell subset was distributed evenly over all wells of several immunoSEQ 96-well plates, and each plate served as one replicate. Each replicate PCR for unsorted PBMC received roughly 300 ng genomic DNA, equal to around 30,000 T cell genomes. Unsorted PBMC genomic DNA was sequenced across ten immunoSEQ deep assay plates. Purified libraries were measured with a Qubit 3.0 fluorometer, size-checked on a Bioanalyzer 2100, and measured again with the KAPA Library Quantification kit. Every immunoSEQ 96-well plate was sequenced on a separate single-read 150-cycle Illumina NextSeq 550 flow cell. The published analysis was carried out like this. Because the immunoSEQ output included only junctional sequences and no quality scores, the filtering could not be the same as the filtering used for full-length reads. Sequences were annotated with PyIR, a Python wrapper for IgBLAST v1.9, using IMGT germline references to assign V/J genes and CDR3. Reads with weak V/J assignments (E-value above 1e-6), missing CDR3, stop codons, out-of-frame junctions, or ambiguous translated residues were removed. V3J clonotypes were defined by identical inferred V gene, J gene, and CDR3 amino acid sequence. The percentage overlap between two repertoires was calculated by dividing the number of shared unique clonotypes by the size of the smaller repertoire. Three approaches were used to assess repertoire richness: RTK rarefaction, the Chao1 estimator, and Recon v2.1 estimates of unobserved clonotypes. The clones in this table, taken by TCRdb from immuneACCESS, are in-frame only. Not every clone is retained; where verified, under half of the shortfall comes from an unresolved V gene, and the cause of the rest is unknown. Clone size and the V and J calls come from that table; the DNA yielded D and trimming. Within this sample are 500,000 to 650,000 clones, with around three quarters of them counted one time only. The leading ten clones occupy around 12% of the sample.

Looking up the germline V gene yields CDR1 MGHRA and CDR2 YSYEKL. V has 2 bases trimmed and J has 4 bases trimmed; junction bases matching no gene number 14. The CDR3 contains 18 residues, cysteine and phenylalanine counted. Just the 54-base CDR3 DNA is kept, in frame starting at base 1. The donors were healthy, HIV-negative adults with no recently reported acute infections or vaccinations. Only Caucasian adults living in Nashville, Tennessee, USA were represented among the donors. For unsorted samples, 96 million or so PBMCs were counted, and genomic DNA was extracted using the QIAamp DNA Blood Mini kit. Blood was collected by leukapheresis, and PBMCs were isolated by Ficoll-Histopaque density gradient centrifugation and then cryopreserved in liquid nitrogen vapor phase.

The specimen sequenced was PBMCs. Here the chain combines TRBV4-1 and TRBJ1-2; 9 middle bases align to TRBD1. The TCR sequence derives from a woman between 40 and 50 years old in good health. Some clones in this sample may be carry-over from other donors' samples. This receptor has the CDR3 CASSQPIPETGGPYGYTF. The sequenced DNA is TGCGCCAGCAGCCAACCCATACCGGAGACAGGGGGACCCTATGGCTACACCTTC.